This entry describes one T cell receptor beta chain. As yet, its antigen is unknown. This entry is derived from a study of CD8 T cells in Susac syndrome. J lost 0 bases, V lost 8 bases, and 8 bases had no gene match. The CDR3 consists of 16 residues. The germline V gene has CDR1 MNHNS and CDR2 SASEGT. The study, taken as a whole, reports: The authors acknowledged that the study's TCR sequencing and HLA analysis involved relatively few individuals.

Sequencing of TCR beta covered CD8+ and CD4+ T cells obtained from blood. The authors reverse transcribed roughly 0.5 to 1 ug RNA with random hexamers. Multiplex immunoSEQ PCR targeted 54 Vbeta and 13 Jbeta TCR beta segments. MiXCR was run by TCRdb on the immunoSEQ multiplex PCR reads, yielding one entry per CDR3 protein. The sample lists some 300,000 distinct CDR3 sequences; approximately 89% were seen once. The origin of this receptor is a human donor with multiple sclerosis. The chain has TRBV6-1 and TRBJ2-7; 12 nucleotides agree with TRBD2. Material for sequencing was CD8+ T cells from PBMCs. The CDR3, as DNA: TGTGCCAGCCGGGAAAGGACTAGCGGGACCTCCTACGAGCAGTACTTC. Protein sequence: CASRERTSGTSYEQYF.